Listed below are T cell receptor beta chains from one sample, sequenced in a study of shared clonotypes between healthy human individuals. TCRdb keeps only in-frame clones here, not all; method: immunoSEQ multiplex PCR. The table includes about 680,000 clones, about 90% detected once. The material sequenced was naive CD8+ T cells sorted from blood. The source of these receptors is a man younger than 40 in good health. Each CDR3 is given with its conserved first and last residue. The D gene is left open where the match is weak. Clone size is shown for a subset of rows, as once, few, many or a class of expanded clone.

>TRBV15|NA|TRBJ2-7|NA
CATSRAGAEGQYF
TGTGCCACCAGCAGAGCGGGAGCGGAGGGGCAGTACTTC
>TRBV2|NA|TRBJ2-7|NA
CASSGQGGVAYEQYF
TGTGCCAGCAGTGGTCAGGGTGGGGTCGCCTACGAGCAGTACTTC
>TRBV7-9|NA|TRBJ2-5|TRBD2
CASSLVTSGRYGETQYF
TGTGCCAGCAGCTTAGTCACTAGCGGGAGGTATGGAGAGACCCAGTACTTC
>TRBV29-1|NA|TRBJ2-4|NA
CSVEEVTDTYKNIQYF
TGCAGCGTTGAAGAAGTCACCGACACGTACAAAAACATTCAGTACTTC
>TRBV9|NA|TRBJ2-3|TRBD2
CASSVVSGGTSGSTDTQYF
TGTGCCAGCAGCGTAGTATCGGGAGGGACTAGCGGGAGCACAGATACGCAGTATTTT
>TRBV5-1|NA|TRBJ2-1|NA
CASSPASGGDEQFF
TGCGCCAGCAGCCCCGCTAGTGGAGGAGATGAGCAGTTCTTC
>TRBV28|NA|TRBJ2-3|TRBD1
CASSFTALGTGSTDTQYF
TGTGCCAGCAGTTTTACGGCTCTAGGGACAGGGAGCACAGATACGCAGTATTTT
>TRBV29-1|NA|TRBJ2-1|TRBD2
CSVIGTSDLAEQFF
TGCAGCGTGATCGGGACTAGCGACCTGGCGGAGCAGTTCTTC
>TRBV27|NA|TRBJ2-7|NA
CASSFSREVGDEQYF
TGTGCCAGCAGTTTTTCAAGGGAGGTTGGGGACGAGCAGTACTTC
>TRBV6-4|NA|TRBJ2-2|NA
CASSAGTDTGELFF
TGTGCCAGCAGTGCGGGAACAGATACCGGGGAGCTGTTTTTT
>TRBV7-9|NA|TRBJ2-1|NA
CASSLGREQFF
TGTGCCAGCAGCTTGGGACGTGAGCAGTTCTTC
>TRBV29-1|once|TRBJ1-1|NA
CSVGSSLNTEAFF
TGCAGCGTTGGGAGTAGTCTGAACACTGAAGCTTTCTTT
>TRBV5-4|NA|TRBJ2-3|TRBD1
CASRRDRATDTQYF
TGTGCCAGCAGACGGGACAGGGCCACAGATACGCAGTATTTT
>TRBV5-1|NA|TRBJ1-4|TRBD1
CASSLLGQGNEKLFF
TGCGCCAGCAGCTTGCTAGGACAGGGTAATGAAAAACTGTTTTTT
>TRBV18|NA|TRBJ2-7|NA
CASSPQGVALPNSYEQYF
TGTGCCAGCTCACCACAAGGGGTAGCGCTCCCCAACTCCTACGAGCAGTACTTC
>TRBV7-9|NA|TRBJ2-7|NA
CASSRRPYEQYF
TGTGCCAGCAGCCGCCGACCCTACGAGCAGTACTTC
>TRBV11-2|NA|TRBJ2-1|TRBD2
CASSTSGSSYNEQFF
TGTGCCAGCAGCACTAGCGGGAGCTCCTACAATGAGCAGTTCTTC
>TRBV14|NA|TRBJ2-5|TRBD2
CASSQDRVAGYQETQYF
TGTGCCAGCAGCCAAGATCGGGTAGCGGGGTACCAAGAGACCCAGTACTTC
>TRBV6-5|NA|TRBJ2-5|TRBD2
CASSYYVGTIKETQYF
TGTGCCAGCAGTTACTATGTCGGGACTATTAAAGAGACCCAGTACTTC
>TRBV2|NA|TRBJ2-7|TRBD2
CASSEAAGASYEQYF
TGTGCCAGCAGTGAAGCGGCGGGAGCCTCCTACGAGCAGTACTTC
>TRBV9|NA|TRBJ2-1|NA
CASSVRNEQFF
TGTGCCAGCAGCGTAAGAAATGAGCAGTTCTTC
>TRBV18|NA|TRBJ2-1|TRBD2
CASSPRSSGYNEQFF
TGTGCCAGCTCACCTAGGTCTAGCGGGTACAATGAGCAGTTCTTC
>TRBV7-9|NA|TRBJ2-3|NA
CASSDLESGGEADTQYF
TGTGCCAGCAGCGATCTAGAGTCCGGGGGCGAGGCAGATACGCAGTATTTT
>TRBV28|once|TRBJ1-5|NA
CASSLTGLSNQPQHF
TGTGCCAGCAGTTTAACAGGGCTTAGCAATCAGCCCCAGCATTTT
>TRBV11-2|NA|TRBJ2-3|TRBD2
CASSSGLAGGLGADTQYF
TGTGCCAGCAGCTCCGGACTAGCGGGAGGTCTCGGAGCAGATACGCAGTATTTT
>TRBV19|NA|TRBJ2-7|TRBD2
CASSIDLSATSLYEQYF
TGTGCCAGTAGTATAGATCTATCCGCGACTAGCTTGTACGAGCAGTACTTC
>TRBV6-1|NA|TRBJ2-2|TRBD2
CASRERSGSSTGELFF
TGTGCCAGCAGGGAAAGAAGCGGGAGTAGCACCGGGGAGCTGTTTTTT
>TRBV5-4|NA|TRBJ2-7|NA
CASSRVEETELEQYF
TGTGCCAGCAGCCGTGTCGAGGAAACGGAACTCGAGCAGTACTTC
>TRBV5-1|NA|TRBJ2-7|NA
CASSYAQNSNYEQYF
TGCGCCAGCAGCTATGCCCAGAACTCCAACTACGAGCAGTACTTC
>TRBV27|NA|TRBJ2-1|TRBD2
CASSLRLASNEQFF
TGTGCCAGCAGTCTAAGACTAGCCAGCAATGAGCAGTTCTTC
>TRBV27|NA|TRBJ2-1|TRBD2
CASSSQTSGGGWNEQFF
TGTGCCAGCAGTTCACAGACTAGCGGAGGCGGTTGGAATGAGCAGTTCTTC
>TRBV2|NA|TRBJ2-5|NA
CASSERWEGNF
TGTGCCAGCAGTGAACGGTGGGAAGGGAACTTC
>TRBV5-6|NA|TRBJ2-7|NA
CASSLGGGREQYF
TGTGCCAGCAGCTTGGGAGGAGGGAGGGAGCAGTACTTC
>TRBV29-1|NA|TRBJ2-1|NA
CSVEPRGYNEQFF
TGCAGCGTTGAGCCCAGGGGCTACAATGAGCAGTTCTTC
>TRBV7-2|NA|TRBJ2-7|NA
CASSLSGSYEQYF
TGTGCCAGCAGCTTATCCGGATCTTACGAGCAGTACTTC
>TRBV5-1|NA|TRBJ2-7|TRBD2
CASSLLAGSYEQYF
TGCGCCAGCAGCCTCCTAGCGGGTTCCTACGAGCAGTACTTC
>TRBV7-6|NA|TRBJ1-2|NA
CASSLGSPGQGYGYTF
TGTGCCAGCAGCTTAGGCTCTCCCGGCCAGGGCTATGGCTACACCTTC